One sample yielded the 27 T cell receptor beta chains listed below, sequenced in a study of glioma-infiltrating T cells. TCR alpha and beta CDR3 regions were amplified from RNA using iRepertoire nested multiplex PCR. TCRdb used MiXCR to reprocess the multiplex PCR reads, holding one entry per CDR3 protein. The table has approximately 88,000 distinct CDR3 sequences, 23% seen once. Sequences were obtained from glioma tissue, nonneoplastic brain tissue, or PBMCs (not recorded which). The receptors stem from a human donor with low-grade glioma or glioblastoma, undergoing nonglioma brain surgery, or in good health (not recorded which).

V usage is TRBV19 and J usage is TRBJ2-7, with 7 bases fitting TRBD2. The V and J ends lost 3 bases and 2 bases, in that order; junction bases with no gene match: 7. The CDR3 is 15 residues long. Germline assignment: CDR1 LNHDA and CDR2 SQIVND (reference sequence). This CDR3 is CASSIPGLSAYEQYF. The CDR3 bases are TGTGCCAGTAGTATCCCGGGACTATCGGCCTACGAGCAGTACTTC. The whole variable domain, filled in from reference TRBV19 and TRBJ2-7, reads DGGITQSPKYLFRKEGQNVTLSCEQNLNHDAMYWYRQDPGQGLRLIYYSQIVNDFQKGDIAEGYSVSREKKESFPLTVTSAQKNPTAFYLCASSIPGLSAYEQYFGPGTRLTVT.

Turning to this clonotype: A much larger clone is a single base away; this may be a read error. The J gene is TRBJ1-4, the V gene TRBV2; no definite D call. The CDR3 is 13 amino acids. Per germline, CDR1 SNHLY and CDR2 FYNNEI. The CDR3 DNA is TGTGCCAGCAGGACGCACGAGAATGAAGAACTGTTTTTT. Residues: CASRTHENEELFF.

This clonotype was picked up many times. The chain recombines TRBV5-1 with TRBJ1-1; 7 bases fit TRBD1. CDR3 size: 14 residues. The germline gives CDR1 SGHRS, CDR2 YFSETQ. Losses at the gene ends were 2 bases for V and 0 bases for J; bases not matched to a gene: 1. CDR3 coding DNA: TGCGCCAGCAGCTTAGGGACAGTGAACACTGAAGCTTTCTTT. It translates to CASSLGTVNTEAFF.

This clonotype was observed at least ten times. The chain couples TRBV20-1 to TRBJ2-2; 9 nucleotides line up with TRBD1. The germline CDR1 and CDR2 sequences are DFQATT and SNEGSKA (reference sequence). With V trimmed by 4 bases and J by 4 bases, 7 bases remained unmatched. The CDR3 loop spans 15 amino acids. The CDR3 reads CSATTGGRTTGELFF. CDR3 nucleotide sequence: TGCAGTGCTACCACAGGGGGCCGAACCACCGGGGAGCTGTTTTTT.

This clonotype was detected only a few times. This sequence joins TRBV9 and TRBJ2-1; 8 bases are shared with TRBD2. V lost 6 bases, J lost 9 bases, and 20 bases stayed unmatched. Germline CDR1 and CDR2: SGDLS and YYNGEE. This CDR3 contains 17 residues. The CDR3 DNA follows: TGTGCCAGCAAGTCTTTTAAGTTGCGGCAGCGGGAGCTTGAGCAGTTCTTC. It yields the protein CASKSFKLRQRELEQFF.

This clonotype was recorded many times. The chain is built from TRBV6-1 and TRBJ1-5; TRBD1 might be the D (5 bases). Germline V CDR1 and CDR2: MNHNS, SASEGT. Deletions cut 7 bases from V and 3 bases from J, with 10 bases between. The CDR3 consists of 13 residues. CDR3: CASMRDHNQPQHF. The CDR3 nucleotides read TGTGCCAGCATGCGGGACCACAATCAGCCCCAGCATTTT.

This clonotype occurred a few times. This chain's CDR3 is CAGQGSQETQYF. CDR3 bases: TGTGCCGGTCAGGGATCTCAAGAGACCCAGTACTTC. The chain employs TRBV30 and TRBJ2-5; a weak D match, TRBD1 (5 bases). The germline gives CDR1 GTSNPN, CDR2 SVGIG (reference sequence). Deletions cut 8 bases from V and 2 bases from J, with 12 bases between. The CDR3 has 12 residues.

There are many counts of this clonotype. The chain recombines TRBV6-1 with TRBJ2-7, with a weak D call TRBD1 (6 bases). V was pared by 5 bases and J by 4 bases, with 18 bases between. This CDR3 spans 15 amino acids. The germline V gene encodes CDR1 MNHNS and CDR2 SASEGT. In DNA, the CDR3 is TGTGCCAGCAGTAAACAACAGGGCTTACCTTACGAGCAGTACTTC. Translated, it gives CASSKQQGLPYEQYF.

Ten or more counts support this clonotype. Here the CDR3 DNA reads TGTGCCAGCAGCCAAGTTGACAGGGGAGTGTTCTTC. This translates into CASSQVDRGVFF. The J gene is TRBJ2-1, the V gene TRBV3-1; the match to TRBD1 covers 8 bases. Germline loops: CDR1 LGHDT, CDR2 YNNKEL (reference sequence). Trimming cost V 1 base and J 15 bases; bases outside gene matches: 5. The CDR3 is 12 amino acids.

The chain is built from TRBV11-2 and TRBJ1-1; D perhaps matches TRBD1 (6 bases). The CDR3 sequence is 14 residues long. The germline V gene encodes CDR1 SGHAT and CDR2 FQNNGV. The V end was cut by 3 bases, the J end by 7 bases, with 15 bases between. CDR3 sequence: CASSFGRGGIEAFF. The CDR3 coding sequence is TGTGCCAGCAGCTTTGGCAGGGGAGGCATTGAAGCTTTCTTT.

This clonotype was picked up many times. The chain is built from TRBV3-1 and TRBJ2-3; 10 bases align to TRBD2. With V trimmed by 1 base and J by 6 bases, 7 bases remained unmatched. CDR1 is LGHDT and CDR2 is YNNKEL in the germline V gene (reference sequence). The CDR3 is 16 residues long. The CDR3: CASSQVNSGRYDTQYF. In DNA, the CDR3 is TGTGCCAGCAGCCAAGTGAATAGCGGGAGGTATGATACGCAGTATTTT.

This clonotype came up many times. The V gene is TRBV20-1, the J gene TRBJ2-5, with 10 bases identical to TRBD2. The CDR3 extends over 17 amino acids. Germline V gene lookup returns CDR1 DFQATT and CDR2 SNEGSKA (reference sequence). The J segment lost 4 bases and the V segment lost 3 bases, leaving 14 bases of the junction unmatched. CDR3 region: CSASRGEREGRRETQYF. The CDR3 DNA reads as TGCAGTGCTAGCCGAGGGGAGCGGGAGGGCCGGAGAGAGACCCAGTACTTC.

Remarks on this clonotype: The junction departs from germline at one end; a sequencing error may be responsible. The CDR3 sequence is CASSLRQGREPKHF. CDR3 nucleotide sequence: TGTGCCAGCAGCCTCAGACAGGGGAGGGAGCCCAAGCATTTT. The rearrangement uses TRBV12-3 or TRBV12-4 and TRBJ1-5, with TRBD1 identical over 8 bases. CDR3 length equals 14 residues.

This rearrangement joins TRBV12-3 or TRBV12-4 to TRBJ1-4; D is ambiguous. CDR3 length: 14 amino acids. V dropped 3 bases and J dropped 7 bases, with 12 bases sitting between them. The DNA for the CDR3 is TGTGCCAGCAGTTTCGTTGCCCCGGGTGAAAAACTGTTTTTT. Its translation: CASSFVAPGEKLFF.

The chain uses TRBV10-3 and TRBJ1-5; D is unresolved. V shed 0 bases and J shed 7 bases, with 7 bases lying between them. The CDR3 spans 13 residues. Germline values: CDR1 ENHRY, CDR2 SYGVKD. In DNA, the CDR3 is TGTGCCATCAGTGAGTCTAATCCACAGCCCCAGCATTTT. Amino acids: CAISESNPQPQHF.

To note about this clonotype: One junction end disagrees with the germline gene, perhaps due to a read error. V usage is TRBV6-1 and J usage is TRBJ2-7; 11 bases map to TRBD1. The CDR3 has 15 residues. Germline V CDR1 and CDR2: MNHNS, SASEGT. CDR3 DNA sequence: TGTGCCAGCAGTTCCGGGACAGGGGGATCCTCCGAGCAGTACTTC. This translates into CASSSGTGGSSEQYF.

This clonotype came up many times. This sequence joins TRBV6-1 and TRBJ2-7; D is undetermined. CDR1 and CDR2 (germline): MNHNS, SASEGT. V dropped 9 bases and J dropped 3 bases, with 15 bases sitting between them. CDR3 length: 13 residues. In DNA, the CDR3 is TGTGCCAGTCTAGGACGGATAAACTACGAGCAGTACTTC. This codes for CASLGRINYEQYF.

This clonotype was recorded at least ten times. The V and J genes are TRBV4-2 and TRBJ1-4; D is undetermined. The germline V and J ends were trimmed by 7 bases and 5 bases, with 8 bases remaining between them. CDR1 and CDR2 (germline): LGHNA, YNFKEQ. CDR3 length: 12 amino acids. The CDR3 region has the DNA TGTGCCAGCAAGGGAGTAAATGAAAAACTGTTTTTT. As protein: CASKGVNEKLFF.

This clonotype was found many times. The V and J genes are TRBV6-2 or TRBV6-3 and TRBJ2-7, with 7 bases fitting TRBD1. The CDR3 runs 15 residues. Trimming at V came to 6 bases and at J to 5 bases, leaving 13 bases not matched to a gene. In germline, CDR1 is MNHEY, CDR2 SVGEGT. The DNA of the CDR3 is TGTGCCAGCAGCGGAACTGGGACAGCTGAAAACGAGCAGTACTTC. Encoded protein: CASSGTGTAENEQYF.

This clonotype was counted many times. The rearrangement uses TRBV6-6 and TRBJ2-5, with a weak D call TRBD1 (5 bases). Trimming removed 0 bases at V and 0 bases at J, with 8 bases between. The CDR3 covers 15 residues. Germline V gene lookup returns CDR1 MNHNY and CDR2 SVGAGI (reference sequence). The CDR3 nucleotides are TGTGCCAGCAGTTACTCCCCAGGGTACCAAGAGACCCAGTACTTC. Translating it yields CASSYSPGYQETQYF.

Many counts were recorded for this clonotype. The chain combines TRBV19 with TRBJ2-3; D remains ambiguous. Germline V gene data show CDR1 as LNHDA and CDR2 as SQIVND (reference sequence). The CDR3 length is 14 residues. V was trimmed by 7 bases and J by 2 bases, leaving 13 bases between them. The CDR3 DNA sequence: TGTGCCAGTAAGAGAGAGAGTCCCACAGATACGCAGTATTTT. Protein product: CASKRESPTDTQYF.

CDR3 DNA: TGTGCCAGCAGCCGTCCACCGGGACTAGCGGGGGGGCCCACAGATACGCAGTATTTT. This encodes CASSRPPGLAGGPTDTQYF. The V gene is TRBV7-9, the J gene TRBJ2-3; TRBD2 agrees at 16 bases. V lost 5 bases and J lost 2; bases outside the gene matches: 10. The CDR3 totals 19 residues. CDR1 and CDR2 from the germline V gene are SEHNR and FQNEAQ (reference sequence).

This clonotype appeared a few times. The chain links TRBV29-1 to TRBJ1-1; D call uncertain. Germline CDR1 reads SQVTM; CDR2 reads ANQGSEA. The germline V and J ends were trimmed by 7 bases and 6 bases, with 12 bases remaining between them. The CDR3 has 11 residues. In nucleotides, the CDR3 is TGCAGCGCCAGGAGGGAGTCTGAAGCTTTCTTT. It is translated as CSARRESEAFF.

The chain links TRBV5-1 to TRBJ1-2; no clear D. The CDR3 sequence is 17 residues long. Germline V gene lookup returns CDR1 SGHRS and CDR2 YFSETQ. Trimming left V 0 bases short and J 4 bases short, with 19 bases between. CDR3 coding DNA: TGCGCCAGCAGCTTGGGAGCGGCCCCCTCCAGGATCTATGGCTACACCTTC. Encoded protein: CASSLGAAPSRIYGYTF.

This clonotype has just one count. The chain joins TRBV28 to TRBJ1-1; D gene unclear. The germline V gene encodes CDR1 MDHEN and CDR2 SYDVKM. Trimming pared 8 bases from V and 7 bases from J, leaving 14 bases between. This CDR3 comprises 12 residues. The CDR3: CASLRDGFEAFF. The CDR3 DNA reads TGTGCCAGCCTCCGTGACGGCTTTGAAGCTTTCTTT.

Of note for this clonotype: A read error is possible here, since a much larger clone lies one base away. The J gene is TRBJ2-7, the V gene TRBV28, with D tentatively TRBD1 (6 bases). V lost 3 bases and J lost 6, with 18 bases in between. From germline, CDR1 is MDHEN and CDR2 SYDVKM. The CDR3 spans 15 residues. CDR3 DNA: TGTGCCAGCAGTTTGGCAGGGGCCAACGTCTCCGAGCAGTACTTC. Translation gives CASSLAGANVSEQYF.

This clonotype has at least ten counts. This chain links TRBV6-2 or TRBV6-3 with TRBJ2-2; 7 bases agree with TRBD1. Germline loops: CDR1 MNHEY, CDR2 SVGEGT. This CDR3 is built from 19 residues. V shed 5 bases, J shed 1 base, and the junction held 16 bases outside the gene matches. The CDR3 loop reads CASSTTGETLGRNTGELFF. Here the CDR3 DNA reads TGTGCCAGCAGTACCACAGGGGAAACTTTGGGTAGGAACACCGGGGAGCTGTTTTTT.